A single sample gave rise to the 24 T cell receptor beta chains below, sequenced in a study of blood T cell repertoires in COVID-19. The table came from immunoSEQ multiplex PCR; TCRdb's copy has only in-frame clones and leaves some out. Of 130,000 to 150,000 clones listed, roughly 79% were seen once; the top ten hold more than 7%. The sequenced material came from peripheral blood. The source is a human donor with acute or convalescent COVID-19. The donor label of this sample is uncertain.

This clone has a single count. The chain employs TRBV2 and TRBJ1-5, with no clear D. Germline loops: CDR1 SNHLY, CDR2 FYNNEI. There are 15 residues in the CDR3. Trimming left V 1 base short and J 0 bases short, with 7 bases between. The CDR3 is CASSEGQVSNQPQHF. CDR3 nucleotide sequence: TGTGCCAGCAGTGAAGGTCAGGTTAGCAATCAGCCCCAGCATTTT.

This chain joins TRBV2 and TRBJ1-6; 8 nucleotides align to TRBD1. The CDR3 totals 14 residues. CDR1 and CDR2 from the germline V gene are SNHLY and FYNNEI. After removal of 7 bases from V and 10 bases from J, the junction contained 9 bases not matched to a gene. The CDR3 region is CASTLAGGGSPLHF. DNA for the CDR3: TGTGCCAGCACCTTAGCAGGGGGCGGATCACCCCTCCACTTT.

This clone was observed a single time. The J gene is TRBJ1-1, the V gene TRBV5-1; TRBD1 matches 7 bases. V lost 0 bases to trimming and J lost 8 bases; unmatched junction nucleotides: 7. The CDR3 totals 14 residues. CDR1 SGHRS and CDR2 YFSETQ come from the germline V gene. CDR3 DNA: TGCGCCAGCAGCTTGGAAGGGGGCGGGATGGAAGCTTTCTTT. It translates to CASSLEGGGMEAFF.

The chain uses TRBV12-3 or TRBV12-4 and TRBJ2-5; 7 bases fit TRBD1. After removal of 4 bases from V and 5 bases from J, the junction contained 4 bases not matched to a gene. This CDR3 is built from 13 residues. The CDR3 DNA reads TGTGCCAGCAGTTATACAGGGGTGGAGACCCAGTACTTC. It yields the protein CASSYTGVETQYF.

The CDR3 region is CASSSFGLGYGYTF. As DNA, the CDR3 is TGTGCCAGCAGTTCCTTCGGACTGGGCTATGGCTACACCTTC. The V and J genes are TRBV6-1 and TRBJ1-2; D unresolved. The germline V gene has CDR1 MNHNS and CDR2 SASEGT. The CDR3 consists of 14 residues. V lost 5 bases and J 4 bases, leaving 14 bases between the germline ends.

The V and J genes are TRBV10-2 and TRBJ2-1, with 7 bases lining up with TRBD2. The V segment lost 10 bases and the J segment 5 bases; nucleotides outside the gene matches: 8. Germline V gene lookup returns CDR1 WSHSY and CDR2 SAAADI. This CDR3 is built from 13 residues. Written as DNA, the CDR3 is TGCGCCACTTTAGCGGGCGCAGACAATGAGCAGTTCTTC. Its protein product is CATLAGADNEQFF.

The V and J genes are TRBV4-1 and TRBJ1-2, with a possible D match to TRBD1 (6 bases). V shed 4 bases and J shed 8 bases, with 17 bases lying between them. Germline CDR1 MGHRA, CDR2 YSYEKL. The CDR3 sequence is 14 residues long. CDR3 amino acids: CASSPERGSLGYTF. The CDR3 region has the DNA TGCGCCAGCAGCCCCGAGAGGGGGTCCCTGGGCTACACCTTC.

The CDR3: CASSPQRTGESGYTF. Written as DNA, the CDR3 is TGTGCCAGCAGTCCACAGCGGACAGGGGAAAGTGGCTACACCTTC. The chain uses TRBV27 and TRBJ1-2; TRBD1 aligns across 9 bases. The germline CDR1 and CDR2 sequences are MNHEY and SMNVEV (reference sequence). CDR3 length: 15 amino acids. Unmatched junction bases numbered 11, after V lost 5 bases and J lost 7 bases.

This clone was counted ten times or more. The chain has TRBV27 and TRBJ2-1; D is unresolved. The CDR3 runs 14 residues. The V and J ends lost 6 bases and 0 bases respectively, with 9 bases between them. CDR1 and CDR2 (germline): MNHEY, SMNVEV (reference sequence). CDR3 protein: CASSPASSYNEQFF. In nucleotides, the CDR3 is TGTGCCAGCAGCCCCGCCAGCTCCTACAATGAGCAGTTCTTC.

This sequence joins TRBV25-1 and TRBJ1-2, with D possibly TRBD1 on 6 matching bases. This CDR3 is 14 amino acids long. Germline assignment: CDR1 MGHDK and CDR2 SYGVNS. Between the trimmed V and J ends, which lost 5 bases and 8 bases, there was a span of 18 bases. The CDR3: CASSFRGGTDGYTF. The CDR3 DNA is TGTGCCAGCAGTTTCAGGGGAGGGACGGACGGCTACACCTTC.

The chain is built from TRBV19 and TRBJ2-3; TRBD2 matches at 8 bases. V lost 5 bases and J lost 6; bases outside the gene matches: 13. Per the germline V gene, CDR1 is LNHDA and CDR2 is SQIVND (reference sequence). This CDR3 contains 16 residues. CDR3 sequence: CASSLGPGGALDTQYF. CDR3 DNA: TGTGCCAGTAGTCTAGGCCCCGGGGGGGCATTGGATACGCAGTATTTT.

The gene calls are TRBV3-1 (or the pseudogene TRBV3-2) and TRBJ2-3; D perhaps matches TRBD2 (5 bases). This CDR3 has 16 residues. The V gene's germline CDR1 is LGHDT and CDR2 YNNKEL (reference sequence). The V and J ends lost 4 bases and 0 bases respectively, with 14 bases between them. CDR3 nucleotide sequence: TGTGCCAGCAGCCCCACCGCGGGCGTTAGCACAGATACGCAGTATTTT. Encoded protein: CASSPTAGVSTDTQYF.

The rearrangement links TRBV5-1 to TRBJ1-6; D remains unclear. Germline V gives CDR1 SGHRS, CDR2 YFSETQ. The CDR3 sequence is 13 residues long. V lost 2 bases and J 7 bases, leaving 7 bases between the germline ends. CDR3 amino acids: CASSFDTNSPLHF. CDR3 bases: TGCGCCAGCAGCTTTGACACGAATTCACCCCTCCACTTT.

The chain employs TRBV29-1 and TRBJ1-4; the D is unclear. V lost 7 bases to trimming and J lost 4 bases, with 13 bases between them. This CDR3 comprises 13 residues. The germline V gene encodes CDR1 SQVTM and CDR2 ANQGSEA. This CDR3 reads CSAAGRNNEKLFF. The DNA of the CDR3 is TGCAGCGCAGCGGGCCGCAATAATGAAAAACTGTTTTTT.

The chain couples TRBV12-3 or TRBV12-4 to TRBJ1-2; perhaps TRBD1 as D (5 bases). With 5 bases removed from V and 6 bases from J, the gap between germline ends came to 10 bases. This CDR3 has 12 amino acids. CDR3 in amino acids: CASSPLGHGYTF. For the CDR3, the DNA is TGTGCCAGCAGTCCCTTGGGGCATGGCTACACCTTC.

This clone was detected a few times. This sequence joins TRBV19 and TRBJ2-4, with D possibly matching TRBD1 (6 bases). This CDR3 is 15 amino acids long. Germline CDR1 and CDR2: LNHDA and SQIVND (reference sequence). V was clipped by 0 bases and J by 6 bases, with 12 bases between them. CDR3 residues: CASSIDLRGSNIQYF. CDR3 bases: TGTGCCAGTAGTATAGATCTCAGGGGCTCAAACATTCAGTACTTC.

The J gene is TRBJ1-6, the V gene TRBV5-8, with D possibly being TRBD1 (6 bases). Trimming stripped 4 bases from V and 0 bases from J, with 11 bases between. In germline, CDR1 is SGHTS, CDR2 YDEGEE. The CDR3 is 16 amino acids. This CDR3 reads CASSQGQSSYNSPLHF. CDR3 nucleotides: TGTGCCAGCAGCCAAGGACAGAGCTCCTATAATTCACCCCTCCACTTT. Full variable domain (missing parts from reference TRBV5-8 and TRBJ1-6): EAGVTQSPTHLIKTRGQQATLRCSPISGHTSVYWYQQALGLGLQFLLWYDEGEERNRGNFPPRFSGRQFPNYSSELNVNALELEDSALYLCASSQGQSSYNSPLHFGNGTRLTVT.

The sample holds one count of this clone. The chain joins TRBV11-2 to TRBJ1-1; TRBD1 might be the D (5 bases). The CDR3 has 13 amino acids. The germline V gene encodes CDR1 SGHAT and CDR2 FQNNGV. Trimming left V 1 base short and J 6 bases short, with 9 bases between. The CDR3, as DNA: TGTGCCAGCAGCTTAGGGGCAGGGCCTGAAGCTTTCTTT. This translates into CASSLGAGPEAFF.

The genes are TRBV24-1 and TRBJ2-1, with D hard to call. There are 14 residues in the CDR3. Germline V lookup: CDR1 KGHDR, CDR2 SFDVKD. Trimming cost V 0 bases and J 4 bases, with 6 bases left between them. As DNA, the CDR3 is TGTGCCACCAGTGATTTGACGACTTACAATGAGCAGTTCTTC. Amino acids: CATSDLTTYNEQFF.

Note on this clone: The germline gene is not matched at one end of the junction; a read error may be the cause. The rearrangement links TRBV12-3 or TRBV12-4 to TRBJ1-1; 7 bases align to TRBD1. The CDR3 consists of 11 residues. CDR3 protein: CASSVRDSRAF. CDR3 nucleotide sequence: TGTGCCAGCAGTGTACGGGACAGCCGTGCCTTT.

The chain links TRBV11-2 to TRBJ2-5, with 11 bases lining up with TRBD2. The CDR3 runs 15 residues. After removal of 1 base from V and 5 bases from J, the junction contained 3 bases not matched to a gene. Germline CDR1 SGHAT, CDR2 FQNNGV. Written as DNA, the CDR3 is TGTGCCAGCAGCTTAGTGACTAGCGGGGACGAGACCCAGTACTTC. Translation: CASSLVTSGDETQYF.

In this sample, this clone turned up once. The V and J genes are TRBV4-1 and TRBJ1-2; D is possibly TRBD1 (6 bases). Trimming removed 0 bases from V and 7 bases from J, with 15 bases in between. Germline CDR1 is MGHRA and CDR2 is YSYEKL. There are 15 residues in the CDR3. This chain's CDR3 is CASSQDSVPRGGYTF. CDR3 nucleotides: TGCGCCAGCAGCCAAGATTCGGTCCCCAGGGGTGGCTACACCTTC.

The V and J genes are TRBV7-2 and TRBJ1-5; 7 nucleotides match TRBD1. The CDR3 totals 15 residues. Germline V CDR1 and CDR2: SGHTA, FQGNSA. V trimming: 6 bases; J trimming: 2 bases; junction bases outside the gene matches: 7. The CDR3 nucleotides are TGTGCCAGCAGTTACAGACAGGGAGGCAATCAGCCCCAGCATTTT. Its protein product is CASSYRQGGNQPQHF.

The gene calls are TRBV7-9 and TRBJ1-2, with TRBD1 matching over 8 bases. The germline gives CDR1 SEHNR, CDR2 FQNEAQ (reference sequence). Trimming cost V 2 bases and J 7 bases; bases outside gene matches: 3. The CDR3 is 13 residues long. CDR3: CASSLQGASGYTF. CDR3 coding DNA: TGTGCCAGCAGCTTACAGGGGGCGTCTGGCTACACCTTC. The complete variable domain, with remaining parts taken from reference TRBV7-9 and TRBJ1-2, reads DTGVSQNPRHKITKRGQNVTFRCDPISEHNRLYWYRQTLGQGPEFLTYFQNEAQLEKSRLLSDRFSAERPKGSFSTLEIQRTEQGDSAMYLCASSLQGASGYTFGSGTRLTVV.